These 11 T cell receptor beta chains were sequenced from one sample in a study of shared clonotypes between healthy human individuals. Cells designated naive CD8 were CD45RO-negative and were positively selected for CCR7, with terminally differentiated effector memory CD45RA+ cells excluded. Produced via immunoSEQ multiplex PCR; TCRdb's table is partial and in-frame only. This repertoire shows more than 2 million clones, over 85% found once; its top ten account for around 1.7%. Input material: naive CD8+ T cells from PBMCs. The source of these receptors is a man younger than 35 in good health. Some clones in this sample may be carry-over from other donors' samples.

A note on this clone: An end of the junction does not agree with germline; a read error may underlie this. CDR3 DNA sequence: TGCGCCAGTAGTCTCCAACCCGCGAACACTGAAGCTTTCTTT. Translating it yields CASSLQPANTEAFF. The V gene is TRBV19, the J gene TRBJ1-1; D not certain. The CDR3 sequence is 14 residues long. CDR1 and CDR2 from the germline V gene are LNHDA and SQIVND (reference sequence).

The chain joins TRBV28 to TRBJ2-7; 11 bases are shared with TRBD2. Germline V CDR1 and CDR2: MDHEN, SYDVKM. Germline trimming cut 8 bases from V and 2 bases from J; bases unmatched to any gene: 14. The CDR3 has 17 amino acids. The CDR3 protein is CASRPTVIAGGAYEQYF. The CDR3 region has the DNA TGTGCCAGCCGCCCCACGGTTATAGCGGGGGGGGCCTACGAGCAGTACTTC.

V and J are TRBV7-9 and TRBJ1-2; 9 nucleotides match TRBD1. CDR1 and CDR2 from the germline V gene are SEHNR and FQNEAQ (reference sequence). With V trimmed by 1 base and J by 7 bases, 10 bases remained unmatched. The CDR3 has 16 amino acids. The CDR3 DNA is TGTGCCAGCAGCTTAGACAGGGGGCCGGCTTCAGGTGGCTACACCTTC. It translates to CASSLDRGPASGGYTF.

The chain carries TRBV21-1 and TRBJ1-5. TRBV21-1 is given as a pseudogene. This CDR3 has 14 residues. CDR3 region: CASSTGDSNQPQHF. The DNA of the CDR3 is TGTGCCAGCAGCACTGGGGATAGCAATCAGCCCCAGCATTTT.

Comments on this clone: At one end the junction does not follow the germline gene, possibly because of a read error. V usage is TRBV5-4 and J usage is TRBJ1-3; no definite D call. Germline V lookup: CDR1 SGHNT, CDR2 YYREEE (reference sequence). The CDR3 loop spans 17 amino acids. The CDR3: CASCLWPPSSSGNTIYF. CDR3 DNA sequence: TGTGCCAGCTGCTTATGGCCCCCATCAAGCTCTGGAAACACCATATATTTT.

This rearrangement joins TRBV7-9 to TRBJ1-3, with unresolved D. Trimming shortened V by 1 base and J by 0 bases, and 13 bases separated the two germline ends. The germline gives CDR1 SEHNR, CDR2 FQNEAQ (reference sequence). This CDR3 has 17 residues. CDR3 protein: CASSLGSEGYSGNTIYF. DNA for the CDR3: TGTGCCAGCAGCTTAGGTTCAGAAGGATACTCTGGAAACACCATATATTTT.

This chain connects TRBV7-9 to TRBJ2-1; 10 bases match TRBD2. This CDR3 is built from 16 residues. V was clipped by 5 bases and J by 3 bases; unmatched bases: 7. Looked up from germline, CDR1 is SEHNR and CDR2 is FQNEAQ (reference sequence). DNA for the CDR3: TGTGCCAGCAGCGGCCCACTAGCGGGGAACTACAATGAGCAGTTCTTC. Translated: CASSGPLAGNYNEQFF.

The chain joins TRBV5-3 to TRBJ1-5; 10 positions agree with TRBD1. TRBV5-3 is placed among ORFs of uncertain function. This CDR3 spans 16 amino acids. The V segment lost 5 bases and the J segment 3 bases; nucleotides outside the gene matches: 8. CDR3 sequence: CARRGRDRGPNQPQHF. The CDR3 bases are TGTGCCAGAAGGGGAAGGGACAGGGGACCCAATCAGCCCCAGCATTTT.

The rearrangement uses TRBV9 and TRBJ1-1, with no clear D. Germline CDR1 SGDLS, CDR2 YYNGEE. There are 15 residues in the CDR3. V was shortened by 3 bases and J by 1 base, with 13 bases between the two germline ends. CDR3: CASSATSIENTEAFF. For the CDR3, the DNA is TGTGCCAGCAGCGCGACGAGCATAGAGAACACTGAAGCTTTCTTT. Combining the CDR3 with reference TRBV9 and TRBJ1-1 gives the whole variable domain DSGVTQTPKHLITATGQRVTLRCSPRSGDLSVYWYQQSLDQGLQFLIQYYNGEERAKGNILERFSAQQFPDLHSELNLSSLELGDSALYFCASSATSIENTEAFFGQGTRLTVV.

The V and J genes are TRBV5-1 and TRBJ2-1; D gene unclear. The CDR3 totals 13 residues. The germline CDR1 and CDR2 sequences are SGHRS and YFSETQ. Trimming shortened V by 2 bases and J by 6 bases, and 9 bases separated the two germline ends. CDR3 protein: CASSLPDRNEQFF. CDR3 DNA: TGCGCCAGCAGCTTACCGGACCGCAATGAGCAGTTCTTC.

As concerns this clone: Given a much more abundant clone one base away, this may be a read error. The chain has TRBV6-5 and TRBJ2-5; D is unclear. Near its end, the DNA agrees better with TRBJ2-7, so the J call may be wrong. The CDR3 extends over 11 amino acids. Germline V gene sequence: CDR1 MNHEY, CDR2 SVGAGI. CDR3 nucleotide sequence: TGTGCCAGCAGTGACGGCTACGAGCAGTACTTC. It codes for CASSDGYEQYF.